The entry that follows covers one TCR beta chain sequence. The CDR3 has 16 residues. Deletions cut 3 bases from V and 6 bases from J, with 21 bases between. Germline V gene lookup returns CDR1 DFQATT and CDR2 SNEGSKA (reference sequence). The data are from a study of CD8+CD57+ T cells in acquired aplastic anemia. Genomic DNA, the template, was used for profiling of the TCR beta VDJ and CDR3. Via MiXCR, TCRdb re-called the reads, giving one row per CDR3 protein. The repertoire has approximately 190,000 distinct CDR3 sequences, 64% of them found once; the top ten carry 35% to 55%. The source of this sequence is a human donor with severe aplastic anemia or a healthy control (not recorded which). The sample taken for sequencing was sorted CD4+, CD8+, or CD8+CD57+ T cells (not recorded which) from PBMCs. The chain employs TRBV20-1 and TRBJ2-1; tentative D call: TRBD2 (6 bases). CDR3 coding DNA: TGCAGTGCTAGGAACCCAGGAGGGCCTGGTCTCAATGAGCAGTTCTTC. This codes for CSARNPGGPGLNEQFF.